The present T cell receptor (beta chain) was sequenced within a study of cytomegalovirus exposure and HLA in healthy donors. In the study overall: A prior study identified 117 million unique TCR beta sequences from roughly 180 million T cells. Whole-study findings and limits: A previous analysis found most TCR beta V segments productive roughly 87% or roughly 30% of the time. In vitro testing confirmed three CMV-associated chains as specific for CMV antigens. Common viral pathogens (according to a later analysis) appeared linked to several of the most significant clusters.

Germline CDR1 reads SSHAT; CDR2 reads FNYEAQ (reference sequence). The CDR3 runs 17 residues. About this clone: Its antigen is not known.

PCR was performed using 60 Vbeta and 13 Jbeta primers. Produced via immunoSEQ multiplex PCR; TCRdb's table is partial and in-frame only. The table lists around 40,000 clones, roughly three quarters of them singletons. This sequence originates from a man aged 35-49 years in good health and CMV-seronegative. Sequenced material: PBMCs. The chain has TRBV7-7 and TRBJ2-6; 7 bases match TRBD1. The CDR3 here is CANLPEEGAGGANVLTF. The DNA of the CDR3 is TGTGCTAACCTACCTGAAGAGGGGGCGGGTGGGGCCAACGTCCTGACTTTC.